One sample yielded the 22 T cell receptor beta chains listed below, sequenced in a study of a mutant IDH1 vaccine in newly diagnosed glioma. The time point: week 5, during vaccination. The study gave 300 ug of mutant IDH1 20-mer peptide per vaccine dose, with topical imiquimod. Sequencing was performed with immunoSEQ multiplex PCR; in TCRdb, only in-frame clones are kept and a portion is missing. In the table there are about 83,000 clones, roughly 90% of which are singletons. Antigen specificity for these receptors is unknown. Sequencing used PBMCs, obtained from a glioma patient whose treatment included an IDH1 peptide vaccine. The source is a woman between 45 and 65 years old with glioma.

The gene calls are TRBV5-1 and TRBJ1-4, with TRBD1 matching 8 bases. Trimming took 5 bases from V and 4 from J; bases not matched to a gene: 7. Germline V gives CDR1 SGHRS, CDR2 YFSETQ. The CDR3 has 15 residues. The chain's CDR3 is CASSPGGAGNEKLFF. CDR3 DNA sequence: TGCGCCAGCAGTCCAGGGGGCGCGGGTAATGAAAAACTGTTTTTT.

This clone was detected only a few times. The V gene is TRBV5-6, the J gene TRBJ1-2; D gene unclear. CDR1 is SGHDT, CDR2 YYEEEE, per germline. Trimming cost V 0 bases and J 5 bases, with 8 bases left between them. The CDR3 loop spans 13 amino acids. This CDR3 reads CASSLVADYGYTF. CDR3 sequence (DNA): TGTGCCAGCAGCTTGGTGGCCGATTATGGCTACACCTTC.

This clone was observed a single time. The chain is built from TRBV5-4 and TRBJ2-7, with D perhaps matching TRBD1 (7 bases). V lost 1 base and J 3 bases, leaving 14 bases between the germline ends. In germline, CDR1 is SGHNT, CDR2 YYREEE (reference sequence). The CDR3 totals 15 residues. The CDR3 DNA is TGTGCCAGCAGCTTGTCCCCCAGGGGGGACTACGAGCAGTACTTC. Translated, it gives CASSLSPRGDYEQYF.

This clone was recorded once. The chain recombines TRBV7-9 with TRBJ1-2; 8 bases map to TRBD1. V shed 5 bases and J 8 bases; nucleotides not matched to a gene: 4. Per germline, CDR1 SEHNR and CDR2 FQNEAQ (reference sequence). The CDR3 spans 12 residues. The CDR3 reads CASSQGQGGYTF. CDR3 DNA: TGTGCCAGCAGCCAAGGACAGGGAGGCTACACCTTC.

The chain joins TRBV9 to TRBJ2-1; TRBD2 aligns across 7 bases. CDR3 length: 18 residues. Unmatched junction bases numbered 15, after V lost 2 bases and J lost 4 bases. Germline V lookup: CDR1 SGDLS, CDR2 YYNGEE. CDR3 DNA sequence: TGTGCCAGCAGCGTTGATCCTAGGAAGGGAGGGAATTACAATGAGCAGTTCTTC. It encodes CASSVDPRKGGNYNEQFF.

This rearrangement joins TRBV25-1 to TRBJ2-2; D not resolved. Germline lookup yields CDR1 MGHDK and CDR2 SYGVNS. Trimming removed 8 bases from V and 1 base from J, with 5 bases in between. The CDR3 totals 12 residues. The CDR3 DNA sequence: TGTGCCAGCCGACTGAACACCGGGGAGCTGTTTTTT. It encodes CASRLNTGELFF.

This clone was seen just once. The genes are TRBV11-2 and TRBJ2-7; 7 bases agree with TRBD2. Trimming at V came to 3 bases and at J to 2 bases, leaving 16 bases not matched to a gene. CDR3 length: 18 amino acids. Germline CDR1 and CDR2: SGHAT and FQNNGV. CDR3 bases: TGTGCCAGCAGCTTGTCAAGACTAGCAGTAAACCCGCCCTACGAGCAGTACTTC. Protein: CASSLSRLAVNPPYEQYF.

V gene TRBV6-1 combines with J gene TRBJ1-2; D might be TRBD1 (6 bases). V was cut by 2 bases and J by 8 bases, with 12 bases left in between. Looked up from germline, CDR1 is MNHNS and CDR2 is SASEGT. This CDR3 has 13 amino acids. CDR3 protein: CASSESGGTGYTF. The CDR3 DNA follows: TGTGCCAGCAGTGAAAGCGGGGGGACAGGCTACACCTTC.

The chain employs TRBV28 and TRBJ2-1; D is perhaps TRBD1 or TRBD2 (6 bases each). The CDR3 length is 13 residues. The germline V gene has CDR1 MDHEN and CDR2 SYDVKM. Deletions cut 10 bases from V and 7 bases from J, with 17 bases between. CDR3 in amino acids: CATGEARVNEQFF. DNA for the CDR3: TGTGCCACAGGGGAGGCAAGGGTAAATGAGCAGTTCTTC.

The V call is TRBV29-1, the J call TRBJ1-2, with 8 bases matching TRBD1. Per germline, CDR1 SQVTM and CDR2 ANQGSEA. Trimming took 6 bases from V and 7 from J; bases not matched to a gene: 4. The CDR3 contains 11 residues. CDR3 loop: CSVTGGGGYTF. The CDR3 bases are TGCAGCGTAACAGGGGGAGGTGGCTACACCTTC.

This chain links TRBV5-4 with TRBJ2-5, with D possibly being TRBD2 (6 bases). CDR1 SGHNT and CDR2 YYREEE come from the germline V gene (reference sequence). V lost 6 bases and J 5 bases, leaving 17 bases between the germline ends. This CDR3 spans 14 amino acids. The CDR3 DNA reads as TGTGCCAGCACCCGGGGAGGCGGGGCGGAGACCCAGTACTTC. As protein: CASTRGGGAETQYF.

The chain recombines TRBV7-2 with TRBJ2-7, with 8 bases fitting TRBD2. Germline-derived CDR1 and CDR2 are SGHTA and FQGNSA. This CDR3 contains 12 residues. The trim removed 7 bases at V and 6 bases at J, leaving 5 bases unmatched. The CDR3 DNA follows: TGTGCCAGCAACAGACGGGAGGGCGAGCAGTACTTC. Translated: CASNRREGEQYF.

The genes are TRBV6-6 and TRBJ2-7; D unresolved. Germline V lookup: CDR1 MNHNY, CDR2 SVGAGI (reference sequence). The V and J ends lost 2 bases and 6 bases respectively, with 11 bases between them. This CDR3 is built from 13 residues. CDR3 DNA: TGTGCCAGCAGTTACCCTCGAGGTCGCGAGCAGTACTTC. It translates to CASSYPRGREQYF.

V usage is TRBV13 and J usage is TRBJ1-2, with 7 nucleotides matching TRBD1. The CDR3 runs 15 residues. The V and J ends lost 3 bases and 1 base, in that order; junction bases with no gene match: 5. Germline values: CDR1 PRHDT, CDR2 FYEKMQ (reference sequence). The CDR3 loop is CASSFGDRVNYGYTF. CDR3 nucleotides: TGTGCCAGCAGCTTCGGGGACAGAGTTAACTATGGCTACACCTTC.

This sequence joins TRBV10-3 and TRBJ2-7, with 12 positions matching TRBD2. Germline CDR1 reads ENHRY; CDR2 reads SYGVKD. V shed 10 bases, J shed 6 bases, and the junction held 7 bases outside the gene matches. The CDR3 has 13 residues. In DNA, the CDR3 is TGTGCCAGCAGACTAGCGGGAGAGGGCGAGCAGTACTTC. Translation: CASRLAGEGEQYF.

This rearrangement joins TRBV6-1 to TRBJ1-5, with D possibly TRBD1 on 5 matching bases. CDR3 length equals 13 residues. CDR1 is MNHNS and CDR2 is SASEGT in the germline V gene. Trimming removed 5 bases from V and 4 bases from J, with 9 bases in between. The CDR3 spells CASSPQGNQPQHF. CDR3 nucleotide sequence: TGTGCCAGCAGTCCCCAGGGAAATCAGCCCCAGCATTTT.

V is TRBV6-1 and J is TRBJ1-5, with D perhaps TRBD1 (5 bases). CDR1 is MNHNS and CDR2 is SASEGT in the germline V gene. This CDR3 comprises 17 residues. Trimming took 0 bases from V and 2 from J, leaving 14 bases between them. The DNA for the CDR3 is TGTGCCAGCAGTGAAGCGCTTCGGGGCGCGGGCAATCAGCCCCAGCATTTT. Translated: CASSEALRGAGNQPQHF.

The J gene is TRBJ2-5, the V gene TRBV6-6; possible D gene TRBD1, 5 bases. Deletions cut 3 bases from V and 1 base from J, with 12 bases between. Germline loops: CDR1 MNHNY, CDR2 SVGAGI (reference sequence). This CDR3 region has 15 residues. The CDR3 region is CASSYQGRGQETQYF. In nucleotides, the CDR3 is TGTGCCAGCAGTTATCAGGGTAGGGGCCAAGAGACCCAGTACTTC.

The sample holds one count of this clone. J is TRBJ2-5 and V is TRBV9; 12 nucleotides agree with TRBD2. The CDR3 totals 19 residues. The germline CDR1 and CDR2 sequences are SGDLS and YYNGEE. Losses at the gene ends were 4 bases for V and 1 base for J; bases not matched to a gene: 14. CDR3 DNA: TGTGCCAGCAGCCCCAAGGTGGCTAGCGGGAGGGCGGGCCAAGAGACCCAGTACTTC. Translation: CASSPKVASGRAGQETQYF. Using reference TRBV9 and TRBJ2-5 for the parts outside the CDR3, the full variable domain is DSGVTQTPKHLITATGQRVTLRCSPRSGDLSVYWYQQSLDQGLQFLIQYYNGEERAKGNILERFSAQQFPDLHSELNLSSLELGDSALYFCASSPKVASGRAGQETQYFGPGTRLLVL.

The rearrangement links TRBV6-6 to TRBJ2-3, with TRBD2 matching 7 bases. Losses at the gene ends were 6 bases for V and 2 bases for J; bases not matched to a gene: 11. This CDR3 is 16 amino acids long. The germline V gene has CDR1 MNHNY and CDR2 SVGAGI (reference sequence). CDR3 residues: CASRHRSGYFTDTQYF. CDR3 nucleotides: TGTGCCAGCAGACACCGTAGCGGGTACTTCACAGATACGCAGTATTTT.

This chain links TRBV9 with TRBJ1-1; 8 bases are a match to TRBD1. This CDR3 is 14 amino acids long. CDR1 and CDR2 from the germline V gene are SGDLS and YYNGEE. V shed 1 base and J 4 bases; nucleotides not matched to a gene: 3. DNA for the CDR3: TGTGCCAGCAGCGTACAGGGGGCGAGCACTGAAGCTTTCTTT. Translated, it gives CASSVQGASTEAFF.

V and J are TRBV9 and TRBJ2-7; TRBD2 aligns across 8 bases. This CDR3 has 14 residues. With 3 bases clipped from V and 5 bases from J, the junction kept 7 bases outside the gene matches. Germline CDR1 is SGDLS and CDR2 is YYNGEE. CDR3 coding DNA: TGTGCCAGCAGCGCCGGGACTAGTAGGCACGAGCAGTACTTC. Protein sequence: CASSAGTSRHEQYF.